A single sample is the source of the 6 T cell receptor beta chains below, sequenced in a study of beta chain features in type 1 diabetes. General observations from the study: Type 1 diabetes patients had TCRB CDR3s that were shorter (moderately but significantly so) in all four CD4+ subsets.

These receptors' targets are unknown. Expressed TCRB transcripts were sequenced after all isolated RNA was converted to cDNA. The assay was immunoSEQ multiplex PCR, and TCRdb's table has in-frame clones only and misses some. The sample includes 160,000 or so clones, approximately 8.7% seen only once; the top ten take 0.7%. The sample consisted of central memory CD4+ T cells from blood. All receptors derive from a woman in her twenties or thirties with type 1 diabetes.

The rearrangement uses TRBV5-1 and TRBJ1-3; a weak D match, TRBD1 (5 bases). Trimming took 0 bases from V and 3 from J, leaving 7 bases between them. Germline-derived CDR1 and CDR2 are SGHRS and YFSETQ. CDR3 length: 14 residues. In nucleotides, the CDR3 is TGCGCCAGCAGCTTGGCAGGGTATGGAAACACCATATATTTT. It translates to CASSLAGYGNTIYF.

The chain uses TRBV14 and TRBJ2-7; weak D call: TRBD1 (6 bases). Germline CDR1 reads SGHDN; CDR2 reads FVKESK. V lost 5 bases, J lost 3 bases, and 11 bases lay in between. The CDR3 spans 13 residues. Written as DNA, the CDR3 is TGTGCCAGCAGCTATGGACAGAGCTACGAGCAGTACTTC. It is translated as CASSYGQSYEQYF.

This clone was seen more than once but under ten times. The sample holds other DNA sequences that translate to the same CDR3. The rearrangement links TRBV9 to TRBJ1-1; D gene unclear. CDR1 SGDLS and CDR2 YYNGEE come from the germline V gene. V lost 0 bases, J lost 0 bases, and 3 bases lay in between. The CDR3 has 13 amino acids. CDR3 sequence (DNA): TGTGCCAGCAGCGTAGCTCTGAACACTGAAGCTTTCTTT. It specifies CASSVALNTEAFF.

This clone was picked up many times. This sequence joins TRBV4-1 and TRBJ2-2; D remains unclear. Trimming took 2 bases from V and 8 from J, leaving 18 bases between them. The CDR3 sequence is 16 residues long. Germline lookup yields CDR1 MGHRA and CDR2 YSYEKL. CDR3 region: CASSQHPPPSEGELFF. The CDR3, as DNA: TGCGCCAGCAGCCAACATCCCCCCCCATCGGAGGGGGAGCTGTTTTTT.

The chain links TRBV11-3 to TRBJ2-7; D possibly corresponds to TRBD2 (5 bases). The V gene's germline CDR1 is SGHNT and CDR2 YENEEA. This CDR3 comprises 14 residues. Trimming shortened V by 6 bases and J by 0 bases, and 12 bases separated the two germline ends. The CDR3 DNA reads TGTGCCAGCAGTGGTCGGGAAGGCTCCTACGAGCAGTACTTC. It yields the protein CASSGREGSYEQYF. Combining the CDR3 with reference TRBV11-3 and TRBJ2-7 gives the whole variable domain EAGVVQSPRYKIIEKKQPVAFWCNPISGHNTLYWYLQNLGQGPELLIRYENEEAVDDSQLPKDRFSAERLKGVDSTLKIQPAELGDSAVYLCASSGREGSYEQYFGPGTRLTVT.

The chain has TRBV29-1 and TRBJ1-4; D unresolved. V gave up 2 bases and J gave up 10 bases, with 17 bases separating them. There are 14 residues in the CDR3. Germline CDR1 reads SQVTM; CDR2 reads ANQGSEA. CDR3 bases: TGCAGCGTTGAATTGGAGTCAGTAGACGGAAAACTGTTTTTT. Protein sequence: CSVELESVDGKLFF.